This passage covers 18 T cell receptor beta chains from one sample sequenced in a study of cytomegalovirus exposure and HLA in healthy donors. A multiplex PCR was run with 60 Vbeta primers and 13 Jbeta primers. Profiling relied on immunoSEQ multiplex PCR, and the TCRdb table lists in-frame clones only, not all of them. The sample yields tens of thousands of clones, 70% to 80% seen once. The sequenced sample was PBMCs. Source of these receptors: a man in his late teens or twenties in good health and CMV-seronegative.

The chain joins TRBV4-3 to TRBJ2-1; the match to TRBD1 covers 7 bases. The CDR3 has 13 amino acids. J was trimmed by 5 bases and V by 4 bases; bases with no gene match: 2. The germline gives CDR1 LGHNA, CDR2 YSLEER. Written as DNA, the CDR3 is TGCGCCAGCAGCCCGCAGGGGGACAATGAGCAGTTCTTC. It specifies CASSPQGDNEQFF.

This clone turned up a few times. The chain carries TRBV14 and TRBJ2-2, with 9 bases fitting TRBD1. Germline values: CDR1 SGHDN, CDR2 FVKESK. This CDR3 is built from 16 residues. Trimming cost V 4 bases and J 4 bases; bases outside gene matches: 7. The CDR3 sequence: CASSPPGTGTTGELFF. Here the CDR3 DNA reads TGTGCCAGCAGCCCCCCCGGGACAGGGACCACCGGGGAGCTGTTTTTT.

This chain connects TRBV7-3 to TRBJ1-3; TRBD1 agrees at 7 bases. The germline gives CDR1 SGHTA, CDR2 FQGTGA. With 1 base clipped from V and 3 bases from J, the junction kept 6 bases outside the gene matches. The CDR3 spans 16 residues. The DNA for the CDR3 is TGTGCCAGCAGCTTAAGGGCAGGGGGTGGTGGAAACACCATATATTTT. Amino acid sequence: CASSLRAGGGGNTIYF.

The chain has TRBV28 and TRBJ1-4, with D possibly TRBD1 on 5 matching bases. CDR3 length: 16 amino acids. Germline CDR1 and CDR2: MDHEN and SYDVKM. Trimming removed 5 bases from V and 0 bases from J, with 13 bases in between. CDR3 bases: TGTGCCAGCAGTGGGGCGGGGAGCCCAACTAATGAAAAACTGTTTTTT. Translation gives CASSGAGSPTNEKLFF.

The chain couples TRBV14 to TRBJ2-3, with 7 bases fitting TRBD2. Germline V gene lookup returns CDR1 SGHDN and CDR2 FVKESK. The J segment lost 4 bases and the V segment lost 4 bases, leaving 14 bases of the junction unmatched. The CDR3 runs to 17 residues. CDR3 nucleotides: TGTGCCAGCAGCCGAATAGCGGGTTCCCTTTGGGCAGATACGCAGTATTTT. This codes for CASSRIAGSLWADTQYF.

The CDR3, as DNA: TGTGCCAGCTCACCGACAAGACAGTCCCAAGAGACCCAGTACTTC. This gives the protein CASSPTRQSQETQYF. This chain uses TRBV18 with TRBJ2-5; weak D call: TRBD1 (5 bases). CDR3 size: 15 residues. CDR1 and CDR2 from the germline V gene are KGHSH and LQKENI. V lost 3 bases to trimming and J lost 1 base, with 12 bases between them.

This chain connects TRBV28 to TRBJ2-7; 9 positions agree with TRBD1. Germline lookup yields CDR1 MDHEN and CDR2 SYDVKM. The CDR3 sequence is 14 residues long. Trimming cost V 5 bases and J 3 bases; bases outside gene matches: 5. The CDR3 loop is CASSGDRGFYEQYV. DNA of the CDR3: TGTGCCAGCAGTGGAGACAGGGGGTTCTACGAGCAGTACGTC.

The chain has TRBV5-4 and TRBJ2-2, with a tentative D call TRBD1 (5 bases). Trimming took 0 bases from V and 6 from J, leaving 9 bases between them. The CDR3 totals 14 residues. The germline V gene has CDR1 SGHNT and CDR2 YYREEE (reference sequence). CDR3 loop: CASSLDQGSGELFF. In nucleotides, the CDR3 is TGTGCCAGCAGCTTGGACCAGGGTTCCGGGGAGCTGTTTTTT.

The chain joins TRBV7-2 to TRBJ1-6; the match to TRBD1 covers 7 bases. The CDR3 extends over 17 amino acids. Germline assignment: CDR1 SGHTA and CDR2 FQGNSA. V was clipped by 4 bases and J by 6 bases; unmatched bases: 12. The CDR3: CASSSTDRVIVNSPLHF. The CDR3 coding sequence is TGTGCCAGCAGCTCGACCGACAGGGTTATCGTTAATTCACCCCTCCACTTT.

The chain uses TRBV18 and TRBJ2-1, with 9 bases aligning to TRBD1. With V trimmed by 3 bases and J by 3 bases, 3 bases remained unmatched. Germline loops: CDR1 KGHSH, CDR2 LQKENI. The CDR3 sequence is 15 residues long. Here the CDR3 DNA reads TGTGCCAGCTCACCCGACAGGGGGGTCTACAATGAGCAGTTCTTC. Translation gives CASSPDRGVYNEQFF.

This chain joins TRBV6-5 and TRBJ1-1; 8 positions agree with TRBD1. This CDR3 contains 14 residues. After removal of 6 bases from V and 1 base from J, the junction contained 4 bases not matched to a gene. Germline V gives CDR1 MNHEY, CDR2 SVGAGI. CDR3 in amino acids: CASRRDRRNTEAFF. The CDR3 region has the DNA TGTGCCAGCAGAAGGGACAGGAGGAACACTGAAGCTTTCTTT.

The V call is TRBV18, the J call TRBJ2-7, with TRBD1 matching 9 bases. The ends lost 2 bases at V and 6 bases at J; junction bases unmatched: 2. Germline CDR1 is KGHSH and CDR2 is LQKENI. This CDR3 contains 13 residues. In nucleotides, the CDR3 is TGTGCCAGCTCACCATCGACAGGGGGCGAGCAGTACGTC. Protein product: CASSPSTGGEQYV.

This sequence joins TRBV18 and TRBJ2-3; tentatively, D is TRBD2 (6 bases). This CDR3 contains 14 residues. CDR1 and CDR2 from the germline V gene are KGHSH and LQKENI. V was shortened by 0 bases and J by 6 bases, with 10 bases between the two germline ends. The DNA for the CDR3 is TGTGCCAGCTCACCACCGACTGCGGGGGATACGCAGTATTTT. Translation gives CASSPPTAGDTQYF. The variable domain in full, with the rest retrieved from reference TRBV18 and TRBJ2-3, is NAGVMQNPRHLVRRRGQEARLRCSPMKGHSHVYWYRQLPEEGLKFMVYLQKENIIDESGMPKERFSAEFPKEGPSILRIQQVVRGDSAAYFCASSPPTAGDTQYFGPGTRLTVL.

The CDR3 sequence is CASSLPGTGAAGYTF. CDR3 coding DNA: TGTGCCAGCAGCTTACCCGGGACAGGGGCTGCTGGCTACACCTTC. The chain has TRBV7-9 and TRBJ1-2, with 10 nucleotides matching TRBD1. The CDR3 extends over 15 amino acids. Germline V gene sequence: CDR1 SEHNR, CDR2 FQNEAQ (reference sequence). V gave up 2 bases and J gave up 7 bases; unmatched junction bases: 7.

The chain joins TRBV18 to TRBJ2-5; D perhaps matches TRBD1 (6 bases). Trimming left V 4 bases short and J 5 bases short, with 26 bases between. The CDR3 spans 18 residues. Germline CDR1 is KGHSH and CDR2 is LQKENI. For the CDR3, the DNA is TGTGCCAGCTCACTCCCCCCCGGACAGACCTGGAGAGGGGAGACCCAGTACTTC. Its translation is CASSLPPGQTWRGETQYF.

The chain recombines TRBV7-8 with TRBJ1-2; TRBD1 matches 7 bases. Trimming at V came to 5 bases and at J to 6 bases, leaving 6 bases not matched to a gene. CDR1 is SGHVS, CDR2 FQNEAQ, per germline. CDR3 length equals 13 residues. The DNA of the CDR3 is TGTGCCAGCAGCCAAACAGGGGTGAATGGCTACACCTTC. Protein product: CASSQTGVNGYTF.

The V gene is TRBV10-3, the J gene TRBJ2-1, with TRBD1 matching over 11 bases. Germline V CDR1 and CDR2: ENHRY, SYGVKD. V lost 0 bases, J lost 4 bases, and 2 bases stayed unmatched. The CDR3 runs 16 residues. The CDR3 DNA reads TGTGCCATCAGTGAGTCCGGGACAGGGGGGTACAATGAGCAGTTCTTC. Residues: CAISESGTGGYNEQFF.

The CDR3 region is CASRGAGTDTQYF. In DNA form, the CDR3 reads TGTGCCAGTCGGGGGGCTGGCACAGATACGCAGTATTTT. This chain uses TRBV6-5 with TRBJ2-3, with a weak D call TRBD2 (7 bases). Germline CDR1 reads MNHEY; CDR2 reads SVGAGI. V lost 9 bases, J lost 1 base, and 11 bases lay in between. CDR3 length: 13 residues.